The T cell receptor beta chain under discussion was sequenced for a study of blood T cell repertoires in COVID-19. The CDR3 extends over 16 amino acids. The table came from immunoSEQ multiplex PCR; TCRdb's copy has only in-frame clones and leaves some out. The sample holds about 55,000 clones, 65% to 90% seen once. The TCR originated in a human donor in a cohort sampled during active COVID-19. Sequenced sample: peripheral blood. The V gene is TRBV21-1, the J gene TRBJ2-2; TRBD2, as called in the table, went unchecked against the DNA. TRBV21-1 is shown as a pseudogene. CDR3 nucleotide sequence: TGTGCCAGCAGCAAAGGTGCGGGGCCGGCCACCGGGGAGCTGTTTTTT. It yields the protein CASSKGAGPATGELFF.